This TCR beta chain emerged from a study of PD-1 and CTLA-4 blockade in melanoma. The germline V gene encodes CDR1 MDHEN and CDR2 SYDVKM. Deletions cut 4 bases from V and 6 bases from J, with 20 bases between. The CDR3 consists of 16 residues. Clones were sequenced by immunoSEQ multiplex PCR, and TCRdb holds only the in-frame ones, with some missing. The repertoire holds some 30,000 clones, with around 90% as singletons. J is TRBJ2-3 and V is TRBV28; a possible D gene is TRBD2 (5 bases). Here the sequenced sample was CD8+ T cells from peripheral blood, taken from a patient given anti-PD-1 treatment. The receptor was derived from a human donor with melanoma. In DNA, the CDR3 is TGTGCCAGCAGTTCGGCCGTCAGGTATAGAGGGGATACGCAGTATTTT. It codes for CASSSAVRYRGDTQYF.